One sample yielded the 5 T cell receptor beta chains listed below, sequenced in a study of cytomegalovirus exposure and HLA in healthy donors. The data were produced by immunoSEQ multiplex PCR, yet TCRdb's version contains in-frame clones alone and is incomplete. This table has 90,000 to 110,000 clones, more than 85% appearing once. The material sequenced was PBMCs. Receptors were obtained from a woman aged 18-29 years in good health and CMV-seropositive.

V is TRBV19 and J is TRBJ2-5; TRBD1 matches 7 bases. The germline V gene encodes CDR1 LNHDA and CDR2 SQIVND (reference sequence). This CDR3 is 13 amino acids long. J was trimmed by 2 bases and V by 3 bases; bases with no gene match: 0. The CDR3: CASSMTGQETQYF. The CDR3 nucleotides are TGTGCCAGTAGTATGACAGGGCAAGAGACCCAGTACTTC. Combining the CDR3 with reference TRBV19 and TRBJ2-5 gives the whole variable domain DGGITQSPKYLFRKEGQNVTLSCEQNLNHDAMYWYRQDPGQGLRLIYYSQIVNDFQKGDIAEGYSVSREKKESFPLTVTSAQKNPTAFYLCASSMTGQETQYFGPGTRLLVL.

The chain combines TRBV28 with TRBJ1-5, with D perhaps matching TRBD1 (5 bases). From germline, CDR1 is MDHEN and CDR2 SYDVKM. V was shortened by 7 bases and J by 0 bases, with 19 bases between the two germline ends. The length of the CDR3 is 17 residues. The CDR3 spells CASNSYDRKYSNQPQHF. DNA of the CDR3: TGTGCCAGCAACTCATACGACAGAAAATATAGCAATCAGCCCCAGCATTTT. The full variable domain, with the rest looked up from reference TRBV28 and TRBJ1-5, is DVKVTQSSRYLVKRTGEKVFLECVQDMDHENMFWYRQDPGLGLRLIYFSYDVKMKEKGDIPEGYSVSREKKERFSLILESASTNQTSMYLCASNSYDRKYSNQPQHFGDGTRLSIL.

This clone was seen only once. The J gene is TRBJ2-2, the V gene TRBV1; the table calls TRBD1, which could not be checked here. TRBV1 is an annotated pseudogene. This CDR3 region has 16 residues. The CDR3 bases are TGCACCAGCAGCCAAGATAGGGACAGTAACACCGGGGAGCTGTTTTTT. This encodes CTSSQDRDSNTGELFF.

The chain carries TRBV2 and TRBJ2-5; 10 positions agree with TRBD1. The germline V gene has CDR1 SNHLY and CDR2 FYNNEI. V trimming: 5 bases; J trimming: 4 bases; junction bases outside the gene matches: 4. The CDR3 has 14 residues. The CDR3 bases are TGTGCCAGCAGTCGTGACAGGGGGCCAGAGACCCAGTACTTC. Protein sequence: CASSRDRGPETQYF.

The V call is TRBV29-1, the J call TRBJ2-7; TRBD2 agrees at 9 bases. CDR3 length: 15 amino acids. Germline CDR1 SQVTM, CDR2 ANQGSEA. Trimming at V came to 4 bases and at J to 9 bases, leaving 16 bases not matched to a gene. The CDR3 DNA sequence: TGCAGCGTTGGCAGTTTAGCGGGAGCCCCTCAGCGGCAGTACTTC. Translation: CSVGSLAGAPQRQYF.